One sample yielded the 27 T cell receptor beta chains listed below, sequenced in a study of prognosis after radiotherapy for stage I lung cancer. Researchers used two-round multiplex PCR to amplify TCR beta CDR3 starting from genomic DNA. Used in first-round PCR were primers specific to each TRBV and TRBJ gene. TCRdb processed the multiplex PCR reads anew with MiXCR; each CDR3 protein has one entry. In the table there are fewer than 40,000 distinct CDR3 sequences, 32% of which are singletons. The source was PBMCs, collected before or after stereotactic body radiation therapy (not recorded which). The receptors originated from a donor aged 50 or older with non-small cell lung cancer.

With respect to this clonotype: A read error likely explains this, since a far larger clone differs by one base. The rearrangement links TRBV6-4 to TRBJ1-5, with 7 positions matching TRBD1. Germline V gene lookup returns CDR1 MRHNA and CDR2 SNTAGT. The CDR3 spans 15 residues. The CDR3: CASSLRGGGDQTQHF. The CDR3 DNA reads TGTGCCAGCAGCCTCAGGGGAGGGGGCGATCAGACCCAGCATTTT.

This clonotype was observed many times. V usage is TRBV18 and J usage is TRBJ1-5; D is possibly TRBD1 (5 bases). Germline V gene data show CDR1 as KGHSH and CDR2 as LQKENI. With 6 bases removed from V and 3 bases from J, the gap between germline ends came to 12 bases. This CDR3 is built from 14 residues. Written as DNA, the CDR3 is TGTGCCAGCTCTCCCGACAGTTACAATCAGCCCCAGCATTTT. Amino acid sequence: CASSPDSYNQPQHF.

The table lists this clonotype with many counts. The chain is built from TRBV4-1 and TRBJ2-5; no firm D call. CDR1 is MGHRA, CDR2 YSYEKL, per germline. Trimming stripped 2 bases from V and 3 bases from J, with 4 bases between. This CDR3 contains 12 residues. The CDR3 DNA is TGCGCCAGCAGCCAAAGCGAAGAGACCCAGTACTTC. It is translated as CASSQSEETQYF.

This clonotype was counted many times. The CDR3 reads CASSDRAGGNEQYF. CDR3 coding DNA: TGTGCCAGCAGTGACAGGGCAGGGGGAAACGAGCAGTACTTC. The chain employs TRBV6-4 and TRBJ2-7; 7 bases are shared with TRBD1. The CDR3 contains 14 residues. Germline lookup yields CDR1 MRHNA and CDR2 SNTAGT. V dropped 2 bases and J dropped 5; count of bases not matched to a gene: 6.

This clonotype showed up many times. The genes are TRBV30 and TRBJ2-5, with no clear D. Trimming pared 2 bases from V and 2 bases from J, leaving 3 bases between. This CDR3 spans 11 amino acids. Germline values: CDR1 GTSNPN, CDR2 SVGIG (reference sequence). The CDR3 DNA follows: TGTGCCTGGAGTCATCAAGAGACCCAGTACTTC. Amino acid sequence: CAWSHQETQYF.

There are many counts of this clonotype. No DNA is shown, since the ends of the CDR3 on it are uncertain; the CDR3 is the one TCRdb lists. CDR3 protein: CAWAPGATENAYF. The rearrangement uses TRBV30 and TRBJ2-7; TRBD1 was called by the table and not checked on the DNA. The CDR3 is 13 amino acids long, termini counted. Germline V gene sequence: CDR1 GTSNPN, CDR2 SVGIG (reference sequence).

Turning to this clonotype: Being one base from a much bigger clone, this may be a read error. The chain combines TRBV7-2 with TRBJ1-1; TRBD1 is a possible D gene (5 bases). The CDR3 runs 14 residues. The V gene's germline CDR1 is SGHTA and CDR2 FQGNSA. The chain's CDR3 is CASGLGVPNTEAFF. The CDR3 nucleotides are TGTGCCAGCGGCTTAGGGGTCCCGAACACTGAAGCTTTCTTT.

This clonotype was counted many times. This rearrangement joins TRBV7-6 to TRBJ1-1; TRBD1 aligns across 12 bases. The germline V gene has CDR1 SGHVS and CDR2 FNYEAQ. CDR3 length: 14 amino acids. CDR3 sequence reads: CARGGQGAYTEAFF. DNA for the CDR3: TGTGCTAGAGGGGGACAGGGGGCTTACACTGAAGCTTTCTTT. Based on the CDR3 plus reference TRBV7-6 and TRBJ1-1, the full variable domain is GAGVSQSPRYKVTKRGQDVALRCDPISGHVSLYWYRQALGQGPEFLTYFNYEAQQDKSGLPNDRFSAERPEGSISTLTIQRTEQRDSAMYRCARGGQGAYTEAFFGQGTRLTVV.

This clonotype has ten or more counts. The rearrangement links TRBV19 to TRBJ2-7, with a tentative D call TRBD1 (6 bases). This CDR3 spans 14 amino acids. Between the trimmed V and J ends, which lost 1 base and 3 bases, there was a span of 10 bases. Per the germline V gene, CDR1 is LNHDA and CDR2 is SQIVND (reference sequence). CDR3 sequence (DNA): TGTGCCAGTAGTATAGGGACAGCGAACTACGAGCAGTACTTC. This translates into CASSIGTANYEQYF.

This clonotype appeared many times. The chain employs TRBV7-2 and TRBJ2-3; D ambiguous. This CDR3 is built from 10 residues. The V end lost 3 bases, the J end lost 7 bases, and 2 bases lay between the germline ends. Germline V CDR1 and CDR2: SGHTA, FQGNSA. This chain's CDR3 is CASSLNTQYF. The CDR3 DNA sequence: TGTGCCAGCAGCTTGAATACGCAGTATTTT.

To note about this clonotype: With a much larger clone just one base away, this may be a read error. The CDR3 DNA reads as TGTGCCAGCTCCGGCGTGAGAGATACGCAGTATTTT. This sequence encodes CASSGVRDTQYF. The V gene is TRBV18, the J gene TRBJ2-3; D unresolved. Per germline, CDR1 KGHSH and CDR2 LQKENI. The V and J ends lost 6 bases and 5 bases respectively, with 9 bases between them. CDR3 length: 12 residues.

V usage is TRBV5-4 and J usage is TRBJ1-4; no clear D gene. The CDR3 is made up of 15 amino acids. Germline V gene sequence: CDR1 SGHNT, CDR2 YYREEE (reference sequence). V was shortened by 0 bases and J by 5 bases, with 11 bases between the two germline ends. The chain's CDR3 is CASSLGGTTNEKLFF. The CDR3 DNA is TGTGCCAGCAGCTTGGGCGGCACCACGAATGAAAAACTGTTTTTT.

This clonotype came up many times. The chain joins TRBV20-1 to TRBJ1-3; TRBD1 might be the D (6 bases). V lost 0 bases, J lost 3 bases, and 18 bases lay in between. This CDR3 is built from 17 residues. Germline CDR1 is DFQATT and CDR2 is SNEGSKA (reference sequence). The CDR3 here is CSARDPRRGASGNTIYF. CDR3 DNA sequence: TGCAGTGCTAGAGATCCTCGTCGGGGGGCAAGTGGAAACACCATATATTTT.

This clonotype appeared many times. This chain links TRBV10-3 with TRBJ2-7; the match to TRBD2 covers 9 bases. The CDR3 is 15 residues long. Germline CDR1 ENHRY, CDR2 SYGVKD. Germline trimming cut 4 bases from V and 3 bases from J; bases unmatched to any gene: 7. The CDR3 DNA reads TGTGCCATCAGTGGGACAGGAGCGGGGGGCTACGAGCAGTACTTC. Protein product: CAISGTGAGGYEQYF.

This clonotype was counted ten times or more. V and J are TRBV25-1 and TRBJ1-6, with TRBD1 matching 7 bases. The CDR3 is 16 amino acids. V shed 5 bases and J 6 bases; nucleotides not matched to a gene: 10. From germline, CDR1 is MGHDK and CDR2 SYGVNS. CDR3 in DNA: TGTGCCAGCAGTAGCCGTACAGGGGCTGGTAATTCACCCCTCCACTTT. Translating gives CASSSRTGAGNSPLHF. The whole variable domain, remainder taken from reference TRBV25-1 and TRBJ1-6, is EADIYQTPRYLVIGTGKKITLECSQTMGHDKMYWYQQDPGMELHLIHYSYGVNSTEKGDLSSESTVSRIRTEHFPLTLESARPSHTSQYLCASSSRTGAGNSPLHFGNGTRLTVT.

This clonotype appeared a few times. This chain uses TRBV20-1 with TRBJ1-1, with D perhaps TRBD1 (5 bases). The CDR3 spans 13 residues. V was clipped by 1 base and J by 2 bases, with 8 bases between them. Germline V gene lookup returns CDR1 DFQATT and CDR2 SNEGSKA (reference sequence). The CDR3, as DNA: TGCAGTGCTAGAGGGGGGGTAAACACTGAAGCTTTCTTT. It specifies CSARGGVNTEAFF.

The table lists this clonotype with many counts. The chain couples TRBV10-3 to TRBJ2-1; TRBD1 might be the D (6 bases). The CDR3 loop spans 10 amino acids. The germline V gene has CDR1 ENHRY and CDR2 SYGVKD. Trimming stripped 11 bases from V and 6 bases from J, with 8 bases between. The CDR3 protein is CASRGNEQFF. For the CDR3, the DNA is TGTGCCTCCAGGGGCAATGAGCAGTTCTTC.

This clonotype was recorded at least ten times. The chain joins TRBV14 to TRBJ1-1; D not resolved. This CDR3 spans 14 amino acids. Germline CDR1 and CDR2: SGHDN and FVKESK. Trimming pared 4 bases from V and 1 base from J, leaving 10 bases between. CDR3 DNA: TGTGCCAGCAGCCCGTCGGGTAGGAACACTGAAGCTTTCTTT. Translation: CASSPSGRNTEAFF.

This clonotype has at least ten counts. The gene calls are TRBV5-1 and TRBJ2-6, with 9 positions matching TRBD1. Trimming took 5 bases from V and 3 from J; bases not matched to a gene: 3. The CDR3 is 15 residues long. Germline V gene lookup returns CDR1 SGHRS and CDR2 YFSETQ. The CDR3 reads CASRQGAGGANVLTF. The CDR3 nucleotides are TGCGCCAGCAGACAGGGGGCTGGTGGGGCCAACGTCCTGACTTTC.

This chain connects TRBV24-1 to TRBJ2-1; 9 nucleotides align to TRBD2. The CDR3 loop spans 15 amino acids. Trimming cost V 6 bases and J 5 bases; bases outside gene matches: 7. Per the germline V gene, CDR1 is KGHDR and CDR2 is SFDVKD. CDR3: CATSRAGGSNNEQFF. In nucleotides, the CDR3 is TGTGCCACCAGTCGGGCGGGAGGGTCGAACAATGAGCAGTTCTTC.

In its sample, this clonotype was seen many times. The V gene is TRBV9, the J gene TRBJ1-1, with a tentative D call TRBD1 (5 bases). The CDR3 contains 15 residues. V was pared by 0 bases and J by 1 base, with 10 bases between. Germline V gene lookup returns CDR1 SGDLS and CDR2 YYNGEE. CDR3 amino acids: CASSVDPRENTEAFF. The CDR3, as DNA: TGTGCCAGCAGCGTAGACCCCAGGGAGAACACTGAAGCTTTCTTT.

Many counts were recorded for this clonotype. The J gene is TRBJ1-5, the V gene TRBV4-1; D is ambiguous. This CDR3 region has 14 residues. The V end was cut by 0 bases, the J end by 4 bases, with 7 bases between. Germline V gives CDR1 MGHRA, CDR2 YSYEKL. The CDR3 DNA is TGCGCCAGCAGCCAAGATGGCGGGAATCAGCCCCAGCATTTT. Translated, it gives CASSQDGGNQPQHF.

In its sample, this clonotype was seen many times. This chain connects TRBV5-1 to TRBJ2-7; possible D gene TRBD1, 6 bases. CDR3 length: 12 amino acids. Germline loops: CDR1 SGHRS, CDR2 YFSETQ. V lost 2 bases, J lost 6 bases, and 9 bases lay in between. CDR3 protein: CASSFRGTEQYF. DNA of the CDR3: TGCGCCAGCAGCTTCAGGGGAACCGAGCAGTACTTC.

This clonotype was picked up many times. V is TRBV18 and J is TRBJ1-5; D unresolved. V lost 5 bases to trimming and J lost 3 bases, with 8 bases between them. The V gene's germline CDR1 is KGHSH and CDR2 LQKENI. The CDR3 loop spans 13 amino acids. CDR3 nucleotides: TGTGCCAGCTCAGAGGCCTTCAATCAGCCCCAGCATTTT. Translating gives CASSEAFNQPQHF.

This clonotype was detected many times. The chain links TRBV6-1 to TRBJ1-1, with 9 bases aligning to TRBD1. The CDR3 loop spans 13 amino acids. Germline CDR1 reads MNHNS; CDR2 reads SASEGT. With V trimmed by 8 bases and J by 4 bases, 5 bases remained unmatched. The CDR3 DNA sequence: TGTGCCAGCCACAGGGGGCGCGGCACTGAAGCTTTCTTT. Amino acids: CASHRGRGTEAFF.

The chain combines TRBV6-1 with TRBJ1-5; the D gene is possibly TRBD1 (5 bases). CDR3 length: 16 amino acids. Per the germline V gene, CDR1 is MNHNS and CDR2 is SASEGT. V lost 1 base to trimming and J lost 7 bases, with 17 bases between them. The CDR3 protein is CASSEVFRGWDQPQHF. The CDR3 nucleotides are TGTGCCAGCAGTGAAGTGTTTCGGGGGTGGGACCAGCCCCAGCATTTT.

Turning to this clonotype: The junction differs from germline at one of its ends, possibly a read error. The rearrangement joins TRBV7-3 to TRBJ2-3; 8 nucleotides align to TRBD2. Germline V gene data show CDR1 as SGHTA and CDR2 as FQGTGA. This CDR3 comprises 16 residues. Here the CDR3 reads CASSLGLEGGRNTKYF. The CDR3 DNA reads as TGTGCCAGCAGCTTGGGACTAGAGGGGGGTCGAAATACGAAGTATTTT.